One and the same sample provided the 30 T cell receptor beta chains below, sequenced in a study of neoadjuvant anti-PD-1 for oral cavity cancer. The sample's time point: after neoadjuvant nivolumab, at surgical resection. Assay used: immunoSEQ multiplex PCR; TCRdb lists only in-frame clones, some missing. Seen here are some 9,400 clones, roughly 67% observed once, and the top ten hold 4.2%. The specimen was PBMCs, collected after nivolumab (anti-PD-1) treatment. These receptors all stem from a person aged 35 to 85 with oral cavity squamous cell carcinoma.

The table lists this clone with a few counts. The CDR3 protein is CASSERGEQYF. The CDR3 region has the DNA TGTGCCAGCAGTGAAAGGGGGGAGCAGTACTTC. The chain links TRBV2 to TRBJ2-7; D might be TRBD1 (6 bases). This CDR3 has 11 residues. Germline assignment: CDR1 SNHLY and CDR2 FYNNEI. V was pared by 2 bases and J by 7 bases, with 6 bases between.

The chain employs TRBV19 and TRBJ1-2; 7 nucleotides line up with TRBD1. The length of the CDR3 is 14 residues. The V gene end was trimmed by 8 bases and the J gene end by 0 bases; junction bases not matched to a gene: 6. Germline lookup yields CDR1 LNHDA and CDR2 SQIVND (reference sequence). The CDR3 nucleotides read TGTGCCAGTTTGGGACAGCTTACTAACTATGGCTACACCTTC. As protein: CASLGQLTNYGYTF.

The chain joins TRBV2 to TRBJ2-2; 10 bases fit TRBD1. After removal of 7 bases from V and 6 bases from J, the junction contained 8 bases not matched to a gene. Germline V gene data show CDR1 as SNHLY and CDR2 as FYNNEI. CDR3 size: 15 residues. The CDR3 region is CASKLTGGIAGELFF. The CDR3 coding sequence is TGTGCCAGCAAGCTGACAGGGGGCATCGCCGGGGAGCTGTTTTTT. The whole variable domain, filled in from reference TRBV2 and TRBJ2-2, reads EPEVTQTPSHQVTQMGQEVILRCVPISNHLYFYWYRQILGQKVEFLVSFYNNEISEKSEIFDDQFSVERPDGSNFTLKIRSTKLEDSAMYFCASKLTGGIAGELFFGEGSRLTVL.

This clone was counted only a few times. The V and J genes are TRBV5-4 and TRBJ1-6; no reliable D call. The CDR3 is 14 residues long. The germline V gene encodes CDR1 SGHNT and CDR2 YYREEE (reference sequence). The germline V and J ends were trimmed by 0 bases and 9 bases, with 10 bases remaining between them. CDR3: CASSLGVVGSPLHF. The CDR3 nucleotides read TGTGCCAGCAGCTTGGGAGTAGTGGGTTCACCCCTCCACTTT.

In its sample, this clone was seen once. V usage is TRBV30 and J usage is TRBJ1-1; possibly TRBD1 for D (6 bases). The CDR3 is 13 residues long. The V end was cut by 4 bases, the J end by 6 bases, with 15 bases between. The V gene's germline CDR1 is GTSNPN and CDR2 SVGIG (reference sequence). CDR3: CAWTWGEGAEAFF. DNA for the CDR3: TGTGCCTGGACTTGGGGAGAGGGGGCTGAAGCTTTCTTT.

This sequence joins TRBV7-2 and TRBJ1-3; D is ambiguous. CDR3 length equals 14 residues. Trimming removed 5 bases from V and 4 bases from J, with 12 bases in between. CDR1 SGHTA and CDR2 FQGNSA come from the germline V gene. The DNA of the CDR3 is TGTGCCAGCAGCCAGATGTCGGTCGGAAACACCATATATTTT. Its protein product is CASSQMSVGNTIYF. Full variable domain (missing parts from reference TRBV7-2 and TRBJ1-3): GAGVSQSPSNKVTEKGKDVELRCDPISGHTALYWYRQSLGQGLEFLIYFQGNSAPDKSGLPSDRFSAERTGGSVSTLTIQRTQQEDSAVYLCASSQMSVGNTIYFGEGSWLTVV.

This clone was counted a single time. CDR3 in DNA: TGTGCCAGCAGTGGGGGTAGCGGGATAGGCTCTTATAATGAGCAGTTCTTC. Protein: CASSGGSGIGSYNEQFF. The rearrangement links TRBV2 to TRBJ2-1, with 8 nucleotides matching TRBD2. Germline V lookup: CDR1 SNHLY, CDR2 FYNNEI. This CDR3 region has 17 residues. J gave up 7 bases and V 4 bases, and 15 bases lay outside the gene matches.

The sample holds a few counts of this clone. The chain couples TRBV5-1 to TRBJ1-1; D call uncertain. This CDR3 is built from 11 residues. Germline CDR1 SGHRS, CDR2 YFSETQ. Trimming left V 6 bases short and J 1 base short, with 4 bases between. DNA for the CDR3: TGCGCCAGCACAGAGAACACTGAAGCTTTCTTT. This translates into CASTENTEAFF.

V gene TRBV5-6 combines with J gene TRBJ2-7, with 9 bases matching TRBD1. The CDR3 runs to 15 residues. From germline, CDR1 is SGHDT and CDR2 YYEEEE. Germline trimming cut 0 bases from V and 2 bases from J; bases unmatched to any gene: 3. The CDR3 region has the DNA TGTGCCAGCAGCTTGGCCACAGGGGGCGCCTACGAGCAGTACTTC. The encoded protein is CASSLATGGAYEQYF.

The V call is TRBV5-1, the J call TRBJ2-2; D may be TRBD1 (5 bases). The CDR3 contains 12 residues. V dropped 4 bases and J dropped 9 bases, with 10 bases sitting between them. Germline V lookup: CDR1 SGHRS, CDR2 YFSETQ. The CDR3 loop reads CASSPGFRELFF. The CDR3, as DNA: TGCGCCAGCAGCCCAGGGTTCAGGGAGCTGTTTTTT.

V and J are TRBV5-1 and TRBJ2-7; D gene unclear. Germline assignment: CDR1 SGHRS and CDR2 YFSETQ. Trimming took off 5 bases at V and 0 bases at J, with 12 bases between the two ends. There are 14 residues in the CDR3. The CDR3 coding sequence is TGCGCCAGCAGAATGACTCTACGCTCCTACGAGCAGTACTTC. Translating gives CASRMTLRSYEQYF.

The count of this clone is one. The rearrangement uses TRBV5-1 and TRBJ2-1, with 9 bases aligning to TRBD1. V shed 1 base, J shed 4 bases, and the junction held 3 bases outside the gene matches. CDR3 length: 15 residues. Germline assignment: CDR1 SGHRS and CDR2 YFSETQ. The CDR3 reads CASSLRDRVYNEQFF. CDR3 DNA sequence: TGCGCCAGCAGCTTGAGGGACAGGGTATACAATGAGCAGTTCTTC.

The rearrangement uses TRBV29-1 and TRBJ2-5; TRBD1 might be the D (6 bases). Per the germline V gene, CDR1 is SQVTM and CDR2 is ANQGSEA. This CDR3 contains 14 residues. The V end lost 1 base, the J end lost 5 bases, and 14 bases lay between the germline ends. The CDR3 reads CSVEGDKIVETQYF. The CDR3 DNA reads as TGCAGCGTTGAAGGGGACAAAATAGTTGAGACCCAGTACTTC.

The chain uses TRBV7-8 and TRBJ1-2; D might be TRBD1 (6 bases). The CDR3 has 15 residues. Germline assignment: CDR1 SGHVS and CDR2 FQNEAQ. Trimming stripped 4 bases from V and 7 bases from J, with 19 bases between. The CDR3 bases are TGTGCCAGCAGCTCCAGGGGCTCTATGATTTCTGGCTACACCTTC. Protein product: CASSSRGSMISGYTF.

The chain has TRBV27 and TRBJ1-2; unclear D gene. The CDR3 runs to 16 residues. Germline values: CDR1 MNHEY, CDR2 SMNVEV (reference sequence). The V and J ends lost 1 base and 2 bases respectively, with 14 bases between them. CDR3 amino acids: CASSLLEGGLNYGYTF. The CDR3 DNA reads TGTGCCAGCAGTTTATTGGAGGGAGGGTTGAACTATGGCTACACCTTC.

This clone came up once. The chain joins TRBV7-2 to TRBJ2-2; 11 bases align to TRBD2. Germline CDR1 is SGHTA and CDR2 is FQGNSA. This CDR3 spans 15 amino acids. V lost 5 bases to trimming and J lost 5 bases; unmatched junction nucleotides: 4. For the CDR3, the DNA is TGTGCCAGCAGCCTAAGACTAGCGGGGACCGGGGAGCTGTTTTTT. Translating it yields CASSLRLAGTGELFF.

The rearrangement joins TRBV5-1 to TRBJ2-5, with 9 positions matching TRBD2. V was clipped by 5 bases and J by 5 bases; unmatched bases: 13. Germline CDR1 reads SGHRS; CDR2 reads YFSETQ. This CDR3 contains 16 residues. CDR3 in DNA: TGCGCCAGCAGTTCCTCTTTAGCGGGAGAGAGCGAGACCCAGTACTTC. Protein sequence: CASSSSLAGESETQYF.

V usage is TRBV6-5 and J usage is TRBJ1-1, with TRBD1 as a possible D gene (5 bases). The CDR3 is made up of 14 amino acids. The V end was cut by 2 bases, the J end by 4 bases, with 11 bases between. Per germline, CDR1 MNHEY and CDR2 SVGAGI. The CDR3 nucleotides read TGTGCCAGCAGTTACGGGGCGGGAAGCACTGAAGCTTTCTTT. Encoded protein: CASSYGAGSTEAFF.

The chain uses TRBV5-1 and TRBJ1-1; 7 bases map to TRBD1. CDR1 is SGHRS, CDR2 YFSETQ, per germline. CDR3 size: 15 residues. The V gene end was trimmed by 4 bases and the J gene end by 2 bases; junction bases not matched to a gene: 8. CDR3 sequence (DNA): TGCGCCAGCAGCGTCTACACAGGGGTCAACACTGAAGCTTTCTTT. Protein product: CASSVYTGVNTEAFF.

J is TRBJ1-6 and V is TRBV27; tentative D call: TRBD1 (6 bases). The CDR3 loop spans 17 amino acids. Between the trimmed V and J ends, which lost 5 bases and 7 bases, there was a span of 21 bases. Germline CDR1 is MNHEY and CDR2 is SMNVEV (reference sequence). CDR3 sequence: CASSPIPQGSRNSPLHF. The CDR3 nucleotides are TGTGCCAGCAGTCCAATACCCCAGGGGTCGCGAAATTCACCCCTCCACTTT.

CDR3 DNA sequence: TGTGCCAGCAGCGCAGACAGGGAGCGGGGAAGCTACACCTTC. Amino acid sequence: CASSADRERGSYTF. The chain has TRBV11-2 and TRBJ1-2, with 7 bases fitting TRBD1. The junction had 12 bases not matched to a gene; V was cut back by 5 bases and J by 9 bases. CDR1 SGHAT and CDR2 FQNNGV come from the germline V gene. The CDR3 is 14 residues long.

The chain carries TRBV5-5 and TRBJ1-2, with D unclear. The V gene lost 3 bases and the J gene lost 3 bases, with 9 bases spanning the gap. Per the germline V gene, CDR1 is SGHKS and CDR2 is YYEKEE (reference sequence). This CDR3 has 13 residues. CDR3 coding DNA: TGTGCCAGCAGCTCAAGACAAGACTATGGCTACACCTTC. Protein sequence: CASSSRQDYGYTF.

Only a few counts were recorded for this clone. V and J are TRBV7-9 and TRBJ1-2; D perhaps matches TRBD1 (5 bases). Trimming stripped 5 bases from V and 6 bases from J, with 16 bases between. Germline assignment: CDR1 SEHNR and CDR2 FQNEAQ (reference sequence). The CDR3 is 14 residues long. In DNA form, the CDR3 reads TGTGCCAGCAGCCCCCAAGGAGGGGCGAATGGCTACACCTTC. Protein product: CASSPQGGANGYTF.

V usage is TRBV2 and J usage is TRBJ1-1; tentative D call: TRBD1 (5 bases). Germline V gene data show CDR1 as SNHLY and CDR2 as FYNNEI. V dropped 2 bases and J dropped 7 bases, with 8 bases sitting between them. This CDR3 has 12 amino acids. The CDR3 DNA is TGTGCCAGCAGTGAACAGGGTGTTGAAGCTTTCTTT. This codes for CASSEQGVEAFF. Looking up the rest from reference TRBV2 and TRBJ1-1 gives the full variable domain: EPEVTQTPSHQVTQMGQEVILRCVPISNHLYFYWYRQILGQKVEFLVSFYNNEISEKSEIFDDQFSVERPDGSNFTLKIRSTKLEDSAMYFCASSEQGVEAFFGQGTRLTVV.

The rearrangement uses TRBV5-1 and TRBJ2-5; D remains ambiguous. There are 13 residues in the CDR3. The germline V gene encodes CDR1 SGHRS and CDR2 YFSETQ. The V end lost 0 bases, the J end lost 4 bases, and 7 bases lay between the germline ends. In DNA form, the CDR3 reads TGCGCCAGCAGCTTGGGAGGTGGAGAGACCCAGTACTTC. It codes for CASSLGGGETQYF.

This clone was picked up one time. V is TRBV9 and J is TRBJ1-1, with D unclear. CDR3 length equals 16 residues. CDR1 is SGDLS and CDR2 is YYNGEE in the germline V gene. V lost 4 bases to trimming and J lost 0 bases, with 16 bases between them. CDR3 sequence: CASSPTSRQLNTEAFF. CDR3 DNA: TGTGCCAGCAGCCCCACCAGTAGGCAGCTGAACACTGAAGCTTTCTTT.

The chain carries TRBV6-5 and TRBJ1-1; D remains ambiguous. The CDR3 length is 14 residues. V was cut by 6 bases and J by 5 bases, with 16 bases left in between. The V gene's germline CDR1 is MNHEY and CDR2 SVGAGI. The CDR3 sequence is CASSFSRPVTEAFF. CDR3 DNA: TGTGCCAGCAGCTTCTCCCGTCCCGTGACTGAAGCTTTCTTT.

The gene calls are TRBV30 and TRBJ1-4; possible D gene TRBD1, 6 bases. CDR1 is GTSNPN, CDR2 SVGIG, per germline (reference sequence). The CDR3 has 15 amino acids. The V gene lost 0 bases and the J gene lost 5 bases, with 13 bases spanning the gap. The CDR3 reads CAWSVNRAANEKLFF. The DNA of the CDR3 is TGTGCCTGGAGTGTAAACAGGGCCGCAAATGAAAAACTGTTTTTT.

J is TRBJ2-6 and V is TRBV6-1; D is ambiguous. Looked up from germline, CDR1 is MNHNS and CDR2 is SASEGT. The V gene lost 7 bases and the J gene lost 0 bases, with 7 bases spanning the gap. This CDR3 has 14 amino acids. This chain's CDR3 is CASKKGSGANVLTF. The CDR3 nucleotides are TGTGCCAGCAAGAAGGGCTCTGGGGCCAACGTCCTGACTTTC.

The chain has TRBV6-1 and TRBJ2-3; D unclear. The V end lost 6 bases, the J end lost 6 bases, and 16 bases lay between the germline ends. The length of the CDR3 is 14 residues. Germline assignment: CDR1 MNHNS and CDR2 SASEGT. The CDR3 is CASSPRPSRDTQYF. In DNA form, the CDR3 reads TGTGCCAGCAGCCCAAGGCCTTCCCGGGATACGCAGTATTTT.